Here is one T cell receptor (beta chain) with its context. The CDR3 extends over 14 amino acids. Germline-derived CDR1 and CDR2 are SGDLS and YYNGEE. Trimming at V came to 6 bases and at J to 8 bases, leaving 5 bases not matched to a gene. This sample was included in a study of shared clonotypes between healthy human individuals. An assay was performed, and its level was deep. Data came from immunoSEQ multiplex PCR; TCRdb stores just in-frame clones and leaves some out. The profile covers about 480,000 clones, with 60% to 80% appearing a single time and around 12% taken by the ten largest. The sequenced sample consisted of PBMCs. V usage is TRBV9 and J usage is TRBJ2-1; the match to TRBD2 covers 13 bases. The clonotype was recovered from a woman aged 40 to 50 in good health. Some clones in this sample may be carry-over from other donors' samples. The CDR3 nucleotides are TGTGCCAGCAAACCGGGACTAGCGGGATATGAGCAGTTCTTC. Translated, it gives CASKPGLAGYEQFF.